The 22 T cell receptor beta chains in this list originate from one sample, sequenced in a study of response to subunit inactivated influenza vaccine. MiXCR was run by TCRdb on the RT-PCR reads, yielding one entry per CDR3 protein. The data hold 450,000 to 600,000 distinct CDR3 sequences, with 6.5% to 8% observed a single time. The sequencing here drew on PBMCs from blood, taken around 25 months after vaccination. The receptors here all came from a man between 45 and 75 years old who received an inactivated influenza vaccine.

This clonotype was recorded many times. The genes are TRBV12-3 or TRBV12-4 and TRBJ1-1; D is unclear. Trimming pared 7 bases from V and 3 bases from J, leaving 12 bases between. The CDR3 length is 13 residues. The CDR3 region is CASKPRRYTEAFF. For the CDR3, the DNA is TGTGCCAGCAAACCCAGACGGTACACTGAAGCTTTCTTT.

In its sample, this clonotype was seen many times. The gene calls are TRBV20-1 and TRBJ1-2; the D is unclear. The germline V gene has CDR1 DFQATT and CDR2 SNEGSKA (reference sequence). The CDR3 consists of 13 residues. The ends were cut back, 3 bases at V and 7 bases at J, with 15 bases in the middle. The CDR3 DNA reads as TGCAGTGCTAGTCTCCCGCAGGCTCGTGGCTACACCTTC. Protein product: CSASLPQARGYTF.

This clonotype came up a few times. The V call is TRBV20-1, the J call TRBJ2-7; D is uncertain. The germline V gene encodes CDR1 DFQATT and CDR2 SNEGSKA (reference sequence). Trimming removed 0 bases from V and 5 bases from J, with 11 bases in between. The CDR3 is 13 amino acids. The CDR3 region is CSARDILFHEQYF. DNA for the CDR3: TGCAGTGCTAGAGACATTTTGTTCCACGAGCAGTACTTC.

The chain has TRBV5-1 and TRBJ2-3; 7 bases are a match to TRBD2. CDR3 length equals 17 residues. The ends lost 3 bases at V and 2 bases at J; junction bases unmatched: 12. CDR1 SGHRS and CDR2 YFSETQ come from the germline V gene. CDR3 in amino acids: CASSSSPPGLYTDTQYF. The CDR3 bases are TGCGCCAGCAGCTCCAGCCCCCCGGGACTATACACAGATACGCAGTATTTT.

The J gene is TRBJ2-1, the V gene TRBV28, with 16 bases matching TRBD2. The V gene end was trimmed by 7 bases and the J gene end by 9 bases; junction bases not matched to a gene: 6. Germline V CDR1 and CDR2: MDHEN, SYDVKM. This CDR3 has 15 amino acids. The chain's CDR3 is CASKGLAGGPGEQFF. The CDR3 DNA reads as TGTGCCAGCAAGGGACTAGCGGGGGGGCCGGGTGAGCAGTTCTTC.

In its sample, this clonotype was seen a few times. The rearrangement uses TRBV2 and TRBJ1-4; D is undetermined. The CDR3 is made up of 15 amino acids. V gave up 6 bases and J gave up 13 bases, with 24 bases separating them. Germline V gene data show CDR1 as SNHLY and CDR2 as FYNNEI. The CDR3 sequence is CASRETTPPDGILFF. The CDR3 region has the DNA TGTGCCAGCAGGGAGACGACTCCTCCCGACGGTATACTGTTTTTT.

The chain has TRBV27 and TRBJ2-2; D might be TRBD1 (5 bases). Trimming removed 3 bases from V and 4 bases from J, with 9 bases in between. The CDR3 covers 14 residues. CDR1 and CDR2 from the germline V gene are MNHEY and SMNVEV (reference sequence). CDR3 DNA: TGTGCCAGCAGTTTTCTAGGGGTCACCGGGGAGCTGTTTTTT. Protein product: CASSFLGVTGELFF.

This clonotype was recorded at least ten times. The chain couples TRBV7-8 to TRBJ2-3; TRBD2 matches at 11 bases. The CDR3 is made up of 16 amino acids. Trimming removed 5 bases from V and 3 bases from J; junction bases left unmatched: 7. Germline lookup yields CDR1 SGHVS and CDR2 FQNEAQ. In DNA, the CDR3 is TGTGCCAGCAGCCCGTTAGCGGGAGGGATGACAGATACGCAGTATTTT. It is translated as CASSPLAGGMTDTQYF.

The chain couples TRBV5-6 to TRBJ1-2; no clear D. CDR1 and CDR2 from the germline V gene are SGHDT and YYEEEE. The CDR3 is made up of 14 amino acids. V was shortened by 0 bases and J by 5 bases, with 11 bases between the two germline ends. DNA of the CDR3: TGTGCCAGCAGCTTGGGTGGTTGGCGGTATGGCTACACCTTC. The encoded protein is CASSLGGWRYGYTF.

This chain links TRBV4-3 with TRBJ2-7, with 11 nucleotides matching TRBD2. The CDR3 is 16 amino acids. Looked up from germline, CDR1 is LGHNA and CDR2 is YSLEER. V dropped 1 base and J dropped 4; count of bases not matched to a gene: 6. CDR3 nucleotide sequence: TGCGCCAGCAGCCAAGTTTTAGCGGGGGGGCTGTACGAGCAGTACTTC. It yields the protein CASSQVLAGGLYEQYF.

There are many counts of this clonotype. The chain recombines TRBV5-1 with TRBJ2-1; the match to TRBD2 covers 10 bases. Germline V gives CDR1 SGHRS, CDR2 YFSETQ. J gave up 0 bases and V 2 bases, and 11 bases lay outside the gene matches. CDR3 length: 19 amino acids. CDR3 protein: CASSFEGLADLSSYNEQFF. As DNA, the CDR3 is TGCGCCAGCAGCTTCGAAGGACTAGCGGACCTAAGCTCCTACAATGAGCAGTTCTTC.

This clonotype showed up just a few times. The CDR3 is CSVVRETGELFF. In DNA, the CDR3 is TGCAGCGTTGTACGGGAAACCGGGGAGCTGTTTTTT. The V and J genes are TRBV29-1 and TRBJ2-2, with D perhaps TRBD2 (5 bases). Germline assignment: CDR1 SQVTM and CDR2 ANQGSEA. V was clipped by 4 bases and J by 5 bases, with 8 bases between them. The CDR3 totals 12 residues.

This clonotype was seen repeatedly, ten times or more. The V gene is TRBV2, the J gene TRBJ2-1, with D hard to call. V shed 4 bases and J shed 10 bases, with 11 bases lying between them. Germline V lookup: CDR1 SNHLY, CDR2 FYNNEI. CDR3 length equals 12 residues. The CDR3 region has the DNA TGTGCCAGCAGTGCTCACTCCCAGGAGCAGTTCTTC. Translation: CASSAHSQEQFF.

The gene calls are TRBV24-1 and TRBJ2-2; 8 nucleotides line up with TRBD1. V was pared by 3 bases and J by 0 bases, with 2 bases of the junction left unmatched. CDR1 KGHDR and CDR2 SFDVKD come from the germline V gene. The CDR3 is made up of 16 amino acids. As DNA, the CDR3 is TGTGCCACCAGTGATCAGGGGGCCGCGAACACCGGGGAGCTGTTTTTT. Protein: CATSDQGAANTGELFF.

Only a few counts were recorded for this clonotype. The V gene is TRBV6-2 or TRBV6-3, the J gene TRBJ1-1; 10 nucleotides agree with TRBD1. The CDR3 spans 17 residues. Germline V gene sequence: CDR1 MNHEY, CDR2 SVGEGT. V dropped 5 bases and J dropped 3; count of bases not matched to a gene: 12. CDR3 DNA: TGTGCCAGCAGTCGACAGACAGGGGGCAACAGATACACTGAAGCTTTCTTT. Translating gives CASSRQTGGNRYTEAFF.

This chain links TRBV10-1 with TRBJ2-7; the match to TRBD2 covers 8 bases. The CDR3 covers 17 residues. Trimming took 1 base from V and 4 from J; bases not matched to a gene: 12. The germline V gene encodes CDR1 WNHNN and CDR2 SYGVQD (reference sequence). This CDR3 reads CASSEWGLDPWRYEQYF. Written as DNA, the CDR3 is TGCGCCAGCAGTGAGTGGGGACTAGACCCTTGGAGGTACGAGCAGTACTTC.

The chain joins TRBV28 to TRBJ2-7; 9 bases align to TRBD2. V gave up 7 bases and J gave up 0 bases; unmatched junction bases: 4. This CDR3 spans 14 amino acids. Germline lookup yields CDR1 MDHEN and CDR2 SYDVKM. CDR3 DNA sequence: TGTGCCAGCACCCGTAGCGGGAGCTCCTACGAGCAGTACTTC. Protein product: CASTRSGSSYEQYF.

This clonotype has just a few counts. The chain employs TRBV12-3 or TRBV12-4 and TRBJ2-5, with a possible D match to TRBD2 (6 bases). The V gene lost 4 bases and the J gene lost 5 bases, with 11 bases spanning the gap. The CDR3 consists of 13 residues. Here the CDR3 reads CASSWGVAETQYF. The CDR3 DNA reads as TGTGCCAGCAGTTGGGGGGTTGCGGAGACCCAGTACTTC.

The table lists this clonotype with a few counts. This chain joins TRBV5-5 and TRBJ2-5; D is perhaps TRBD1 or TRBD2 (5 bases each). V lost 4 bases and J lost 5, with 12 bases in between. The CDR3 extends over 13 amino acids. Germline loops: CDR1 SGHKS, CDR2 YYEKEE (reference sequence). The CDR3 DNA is TGTGCCAGCAGCCGGGGCCCCCGGGAGACCCAGTACTTC. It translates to CASSRGPRETQYF. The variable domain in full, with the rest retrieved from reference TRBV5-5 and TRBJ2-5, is DAGVTQSPTHLIKTRGQQVTLRCSPISGHKSVSWYQQVLGQGPQFIFQYYEKEERGRGNFPDRFSARQFPNYSSELNVNALLLGDSALYLCASSRGPRETQYFGPGTRLLVL.

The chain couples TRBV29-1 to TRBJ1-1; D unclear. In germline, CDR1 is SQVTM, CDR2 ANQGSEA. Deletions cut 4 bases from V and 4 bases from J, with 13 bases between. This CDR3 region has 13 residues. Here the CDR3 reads CSVGFTSGTEAFF. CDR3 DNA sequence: TGCAGCGTTGGCTTCACATCGGGCACTGAAGCTTTCTTT.

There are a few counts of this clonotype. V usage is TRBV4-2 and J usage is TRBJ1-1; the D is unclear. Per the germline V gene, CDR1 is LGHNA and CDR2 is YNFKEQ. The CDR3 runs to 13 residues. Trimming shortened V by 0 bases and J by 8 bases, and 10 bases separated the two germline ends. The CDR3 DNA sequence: TGTGCCAGCAGCCAAGAGCGGGGATTAGAAGCTTTCTTT. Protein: CASSQERGLEAFF.

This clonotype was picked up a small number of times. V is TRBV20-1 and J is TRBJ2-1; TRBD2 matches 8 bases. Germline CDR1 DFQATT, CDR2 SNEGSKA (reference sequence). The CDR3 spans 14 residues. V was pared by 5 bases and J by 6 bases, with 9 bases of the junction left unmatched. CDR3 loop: CSAGLPGTSNEQFF. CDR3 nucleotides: TGCAGTGCTGGATTACCCGGGACTAGCAATGAGCAGTTCTTC.